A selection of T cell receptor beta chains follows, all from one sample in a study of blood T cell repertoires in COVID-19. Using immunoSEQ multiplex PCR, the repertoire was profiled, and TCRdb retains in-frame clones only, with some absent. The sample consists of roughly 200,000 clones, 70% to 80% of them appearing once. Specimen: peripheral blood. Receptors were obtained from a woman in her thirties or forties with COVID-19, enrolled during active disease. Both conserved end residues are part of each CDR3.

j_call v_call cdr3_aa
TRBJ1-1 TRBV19 CASSVRAGETEAFF
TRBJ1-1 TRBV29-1 CSVDSGPTEAFF
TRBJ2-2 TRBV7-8 CASSLGLHTIHAPGELFF
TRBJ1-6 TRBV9 CASSVVADRGGSPLHF
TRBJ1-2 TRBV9 CASSVTSGTYYGYTF
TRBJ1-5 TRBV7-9 CASSLVGQGLQPQHF
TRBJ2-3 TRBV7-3 CASSLNGGVPDTQYF
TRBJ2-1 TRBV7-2 CASSVVAGEQFF
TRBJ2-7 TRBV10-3 CAMRRGQDPSEQYF
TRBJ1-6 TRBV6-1 CASSEAPGGRNSPLHF
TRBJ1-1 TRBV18 CATAQRGNTEAFF
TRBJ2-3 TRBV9 CASGSTPTDTQYF
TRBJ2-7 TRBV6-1 CASSEARGKSSYEQYF
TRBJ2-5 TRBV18 CASSPRGSQETQYF
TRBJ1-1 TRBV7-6 CASSLRQGTGDTEAFF
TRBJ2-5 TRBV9 CASSVDFRGGAQYF
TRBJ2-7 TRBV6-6 CASSYPSGRGGYEQYF
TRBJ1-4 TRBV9 CASSVGQGAEKLFF
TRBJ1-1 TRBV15 CATAGPIKRDRGRNTEAFF
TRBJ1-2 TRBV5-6 CASSTSGTVYGYTF
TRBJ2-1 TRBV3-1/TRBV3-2 CASSQAGQGAEQFF
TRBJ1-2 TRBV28 CASSFRSGLYGYTF
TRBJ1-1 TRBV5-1 CASSFTTAMNTEAFF
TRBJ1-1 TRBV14 CASSLERGFGTEAFF
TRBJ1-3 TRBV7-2 CASSLAGASGNTIYF
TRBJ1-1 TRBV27 CASKGQVVGEAFF
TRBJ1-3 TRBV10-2 CASGKEAGSGNTIYF